These T cell receptor beta chains were read from a single sample in a study of OX40 agonist ivuxolimab in advanced cancers. Assay: immunoSEQ multiplex PCR; the TCRdb copy retains only in-frame clones and omits some. The sample carries almost 90,000 clones, 80% to 90% recorded once. Sample: CD4+ or CD8+ T cells sorted from blood, taken in a trial of the OX40 agonist ivuxolimab. These receptors originate from an adult with an advanced solid tumor such as melanoma, head and neck, liver or kidney cancer. CDR3s include the opening cysteine and the closing phenylalanine or tryptophan. The D gene is left open where the match is weak. Expanded clones are given a class, and other clones once, few, many or no size at all.

j_call clone_size v_call d_call cdr3_aa cdr3_nt
TRBJ2-5 - TRBV9 TRBD1 CASSGGTGQQETQYF TGTGCCAGCAGCGGCGGGACAGGGCAGCAAGAGACCCAGTACTTC
TRBJ1-1 few TRBV6-5 TRBD1 CASSYRDRDGRAFF TGTGCCAGCAGTTACAGGGACAGGGACGGAAGAGCTTTCTTT
TRBJ1-2 - TRBV28 - CASSSTGRSYGYTF TGTGCCAGCAGTAGCACGGGGCGCAGCTATGGCTACACCTTC
TRBJ2-7 - TRBV18 TRBD1 CASSPRLGTGRSYEQYF TGTGCCAGCTCACCCAGGTTAGGGACAGGTAGGTCCTACGAGCAGTACTTC
TRBJ2-3 - TRBV19 - CASSIGAGRDTQYF TGTGCCAGTAGTATCGGGGCTGGAAGAGATACGCAGTATTTT
TRBJ2-1 - TRBV7-2 - CASSLVGLHQFF TGTGCCAGCAGCTTAGTGGGTCTTCATCAGTTCTTC
TRBJ2-3 - TRBV6-6 - CAHRNTDTQYF TGTGCGCACCGAAACACAGATACGCAGTATTTT
TRBJ2-7 - TRBV5-1 TRBD2 CASSLGLAAIYEQYF TGCGCCAGCAGCTTGGGACTAGCGGCTATCTACGAGCAGTACTTC
TRBJ2-7 once TRBV18 TRBD1 CASSLQGAGTSYEQYF TGTGCCAGCTCACTGCAGGGGGCAGGGACCTCCTACGAGCAGTACTTC
TRBJ2-7 - TRBV5-5 TRBD2 CASSLGSGGYEQYF TGTGCCAGCAGCTTGGGGAGCGGGGGCTACGAGCAGTACTTC
TRBJ2-4 - TRBV19 TRBD2 CASSHPGLAGVEGKNIQYF TGTGCCAGTAGTCATCCGGGACTAGCGGGAGTCGAGGGCAAAAACATTCAGTACTTC
TRBJ1-1 once TRBV9 - CASSVAGVMNTEAFF TGTGCCAGCAGCGTAGCAGGGGTCATGAACACTGAAGCTTTCTTT
TRBJ2-5 once TRBV5-4 TRBD2 CASSLELAGLAQYF TGTGCCAGCAGCTTGGAACTAGCGGGGTTGGCCCAGTACTTC
TRBJ2-7 - TRBV2 TRBD2 CASRASGKVNEQYF TGTGCCAGCAGAGCTAGCGGGAAGGTAAACGAGCAGTACTTC
TRBJ1-2 - TRBV6-6 - CASRPYSDYGYTF TGTGCCAGCAGGCCTTATAGTGACTATGGCTACACCTTC
TRBJ2-3 - TRBV18 TRBD2 CASSQDLSGETQYF TGTGCCAGCTCACAAGATCTTAGCGGGGAAACGCAGTATTTT
TRBJ1-1 - TRBV19 - CASSSQQGGKTEAFF TGTGCCAGTAGTTCCCAACAGGGTGGGAAAACTGAAGCTTTCTTT